The rows below give T cell receptor beta chains drawn from one sample of a study of CD8+ T cells in alopecia areata. Sequencing used immunoSEQ multiplex PCR; TCRdb keeps in-frame clones, though not all of them. The repertoire consists of about 140,000 clones, with roughly nine tenths occurring once and the leading ten covering less than 15%. The specimen was CD8+ T cells sorted from blood, collected at week 4, from a patient treated with tofacitinib. The receptor source for this set is a human donor with alopecia areata. The CDR3 runs from the conserved cysteine through the conserved F or W. Fields, in order: D gene, clone size, V gene, J gene, CDR3 DNA, CDR3 protein. A D gene is named only where the DNA matches it firmly. Expanded clones get a size class; other rows say once, few or many, or leave the size out.

>-|-|TRBV29-1|TRBJ1-1
TGCAGCGTTGAAACTGGTCCTGAAGCTTTCTTT
CSVETGPEAFF
>-|once|TRBV7-9|TRBJ2-7
TGTGCCAGCAGCCCACTCCGATCCTACGAGCAGTACTTC
CASSPLRSYEQYF
>-|-|TRBV7-2|TRBJ1-2
TGTGCCAGCAGCCTAAACAGGGCGAACTATGGCTACACCTTC
CASSLNRANYGYTF
>-|-|TRBV5-4|TRBJ2-1
TGTGCCAGCAGCTTAGCTAGCAATGAGCAGTTCTTC
CASSLASNEQFF
>TRBD1|-|TRBV27|TRBJ2-7
TGTGCCAGCAGTTTTGGCAGGGGGACCTACGAGCAGTACTTC
CASSFGRGTYEQYF
>-|-|TRBV9|TRBJ2-6
TGTGCCAGCAGCGCCAACCGACAGAATAAAATCTCTGGGGCCAACGTCCTGACTTTC
CASSANRQNKISGANVLTF
>-|-|TRBV12-5|TRBJ2-1
TGTGCTAGTGGTAATAAGCGGTATGAGCAGTTCTTC
CASGNKRYEQFF
>TRBD1|once|TRBV27|TRBJ2-1
TGTGCCAGCAGCTACGGACAGGGGATTGAGCAGTTCTTC
CASSYGQGIEQFF
>-|-|TRBV29-1|TRBJ1-2
TGCAGCGGGGGCAGGGAGACCGATTATGGCTACACCTTC
CSGGRETDYGYTF
>-|-|TRBV4-1|TRBJ2-7
TGCGCCAGCAGCCAAGGACCGGGAGTAGAGTACGAGCAGTACTTC
CASSQGPGVEYEQYF
>-|-|TRBV7-9|TRBJ2-4
TGTGCCAGCAGCTTAGTTGAAGCCAGCCAAAAAAACATTCAGTACTTC
CASSLVEASQKNIQYF
>TRBD1|once|TRBV29-1|TRBJ2-7
TGCAGCGTTGAAGATCAGGGGACAGGGGGAGGGCAGTACTTC
CSVEDQGTGGGQYF